These 25 T cell receptor beta chains originate from one sample sequenced in a study of T cell responses to AZD1222 COVID-19 vaccine (dated by TCRdb to 2020 to 2022). The method was the immunoSEQ multiplex PCR assay. TCRdb took this table from immuneACCESS and kept in-frame rearrangements with V and J called. Such tables lack part of the clones; where checked against another copy, unresolved V genes explain under half of the gap, and the rest is unexplained. Within this sample are roughly 270,000 clones, with approximately 94% of them counted one time only. The top ten clonotypes cover about 0.5% of the sample. In the paper's terms, the time point label means: about 28 days (+/-7) after the second vaccine dose. The source was peripheral blood, collected 28 days after the second AZD1222 dose. The origin of the receptors is an adult who received the AZD1222 COVID-19 vaccine.

The count of this clone is one. J is TRBJ1-4 and V is TRBV3-1 (or the pseudogene TRBV3-2); 8 bases fit TRBD1. After removal of 5 bases from V and 1 base from J, the junction contained 6 bases not matched to a gene. CDR3 length equals 16 residues. In germline, CDR1 is LGHDT, CDR2 YNNKEL (reference sequence). The CDR3 nucleotides are TGTGCCAGCAGCGGACAGGGAGGGGGAACTAATGAAAAACTGTTTTTT. Protein product: CASSGQGGGTNEKLFF.

Many counts were recorded for this clone. The gene calls are TRBV6-1 and TRBJ2-7; 11 positions match TRBD1. Per the germline V gene, CDR1 is MNHNS and CDR2 is SASEGT. The CDR3 has 14 residues. Losses at the gene ends were 3 bases for V and 7 bases for J; bases not matched to a gene: 5. The CDR3 loop is CASSDGQGAGEQYF. CDR3 nucleotides: TGTGCCAGCAGTGACGGACAGGGGGCAGGGGAGCAGTACTTC.

The chain combines TRBV30 with TRBJ2-4, with 8 bases that match TRBD2. Per germline, CDR1 GTSNPN and CDR2 SVGIG (reference sequence). V was pared by 7 bases and J by 7 bases, with 9 bases of the junction left unmatched. There are 13 residues in the CDR3. CDR3 nucleotide sequence: TGTGCCTCCACCAGCGGGGGATACAACATTCAGTACTTC. This sequence encodes CASTSGGYNIQYF.

The chain recombines TRBV7-2 with TRBJ1-6, with D tentatively TRBD1 (5 bases). The CDR3 totals 15 residues. The V gene lost 5 bases and the J gene lost 9 bases, with 17 bases spanning the gap. Germline V gene lookup returns CDR1 SGHTA and CDR2 FQGNSA. Here the CDR3 DNA reads TGTGCCAGCAGCCCCCATGGGGGGTATCCTTCACCCCTCCACTTT. Residues: CASSPHGGYPSPLHF. Full variable domain (remainder filled in from reference TRBV7-2 and TRBJ1-6): GAGVSQSPSNKVTEKGKDVELRCDPISGHTALYWYRQSLGQGLEFLIYFQGNSAPDKSGLPSDRFSAERTGGSVSTLTIQRTQQEDSAVYLCASSPHGGYPSPLHFGNGTRLTVT.

V and J are TRBV19 and TRBJ1-1, with D perhaps matching TRBD1 (5 bases). Germline assignment: CDR1 LNHDA and CDR2 SQIVND (reference sequence). Trimming shortened V by 3 bases and J by 3 bases, and 11 bases separated the two germline ends. The CDR3 spans 14 residues. In DNA form, the CDR3 reads TGTGCCAGTAGTATCGGGGGGAGCGACACTGAAGCTTTCTTT. This codes for CASSIGGSDTEAFF. Using reference TRBV19 and TRBJ1-1 for the parts outside the CDR3, the full variable domain is DGGITQSPKYLFRKEGQNVTLSCEQNLNHDAMYWYRQDPGQGLRLIYYSQIVNDFQKGDIAEGYSVSREKKESFPLTVTSAQKNPTAFYLCASSIGGSDTEAFFGQGTRLTVV.

The chain couples TRBV3-1 (or the pseudogene TRBV3-2) to TRBJ2-1; D unresolved. V dropped 5 bases and J dropped 0 bases, with 8 bases sitting between them. The CDR3 is made up of 14 amino acids. CDR1 is LGHDT, CDR2 YNNKEL, per germline (reference sequence). This chain's CDR3 is CASSTGSSYNEQFF. The CDR3, as DNA: TGTGCCAGCAGCACGGGTTCCTCCTACAATGAGCAGTTCTTC.

CDR3 amino acids: CASSVGGPRATNEKLFF. The CDR3 coding sequence is TGTGCCAGCAGCGTAGGAGGCCCCAGGGCAACTAATGAAAAACTGTTTTTT. The chain uses TRBV9 and TRBJ1-4; maybe TRBD1 (5 bases). Trimming took off 0 bases at V and 0 bases at J, with 12 bases between the two ends. Per germline, CDR1 SGDLS and CDR2 YYNGEE. The CDR3 has 17 amino acids. The variable domain in full, with the rest retrieved from reference TRBV9 and TRBJ1-4, is DSGVTQTPKHLITATGQRVTLRCSPRSGDLSVYWYQQSLDQGLQFLIQYYNGEERAKGNILERFSAQQFPDLHSELNLSSLELGDSALYFCASSVGGPRATNEKLFFGSGTQLSVL.

Here the CDR3 reads CASSEVGGWAEAFF. The CDR3 DNA reads as TGTGCCAGCAGTGAAGTTGGGGGATGGGCTGAAGCTTTCTTT. This chain uses TRBV6-1 with TRBJ1-1, with D tentatively TRBD1 (5 bases). Germline loops: CDR1 MNHNS, CDR2 SASEGT. V lost 1 base and J lost 6, with 12 bases in between. The CDR3 totals 14 residues.

On this clone itself: Other DNA sequences of this sample code for an identical CDR3. The chain recombines TRBV3-1 (or the pseudogene TRBV3-2) with TRBJ1-1; no definite D call. Per germline, CDR1 LGHDT and CDR2 YNNKEL (reference sequence). The CDR3 extends over 13 amino acids. With 4 bases removed from V and 1 base from J, the gap between germline ends came to 7 bases. The CDR3 bases are TGTGCCAGCAGCCGAGGAGGGAACACTGAAGCTTTCTTT. Its translation: CASSRGGNTEAFF.

The sample holds a few counts of this clone. The chain employs TRBV5-1 and TRBJ2-7; possible D gene TRBD1, 5 bases. V was trimmed by 4 bases and J by 4 bases, leaving 18 bases between them. Per the germline V gene, CDR1 is SGHRS and CDR2 is YFSETQ. The CDR3 is made up of 15 amino acids. In DNA form, the CDR3 reads TGCGCCAGCAGCCCGTACGGTAAGGGGTGGTACGAGCAGTACTTC. This sequence encodes CASSPYGKGWYEQYF. The full variable domain, rest sourced from reference TRBV5-1 and TRBJ2-7, is KAGVTQTPRYLIKTRGQQVTLSCSPISGHRSVSWYQQTPGQGLQFLFEYFSETQRNKGNFPGRFSGRQFSNSRSEMNVSTLELGDSALYLCASSPYGKGWYEQYFGPGTRLTVT.

This rearrangement joins TRBV7-2 to TRBJ2-1; possibly TRBD2 for D (5 bases). This CDR3 is built from 16 residues. The V gene's germline CDR1 is SGHTA and CDR2 FQGNSA. V gave up 6 bases and J gave up 0 bases, with 15 bases separating them. CDR3 coding DNA: TGTGCCAGCAGTCTAGCCAGCCAGACCTCCTACAATGAGCAGTTCTTC. Protein product: CASSLASQTSYNEQFF.

The table lists this clone with a count of one. The V call is TRBV7-2, the J call TRBJ1-1; D ambiguous. CDR1 SGHTA and CDR2 FQGNSA come from the germline V gene. CDR3 length: 15 amino acids. Trimming pared 3 bases from V and 0 bases from J, leaving 11 bases between. The CDR3 DNA is TGTGCCAGCAGCTTCCCGTCGCTATTGAACACTGAAGCTTTCTTT. Amino acid sequence: CASSFPSLLNTEAFF.

This clone appeared once. The CDR3: CASSLGVVSYGYTF. The CDR3 region has the DNA TGTGCCAGCAGCTTGGGAGTAGTCTCCTATGGCTACACCTTC. This chain connects TRBV5-8 to TRBJ1-2; D gene unclear. The CDR3 has 14 residues. The germline V gene encodes CDR1 SGHTS and CDR2 YDEGEE. The germline V and J ends were trimmed by 0 bases and 4 bases, with 10 bases remaining between them.

The rearrangement joins TRBV5-1 to TRBJ1-2; no clear D. Germline-derived CDR1 and CDR2 are SGHRS and YFSETQ. CDR3 size: 14 residues. Trimming took 4 bases from V and 8 from J, leaving 18 bases between them. CDR3 loop: CASSPTGGPSGYTF. The DNA of the CDR3 is TGCGCCAGCAGCCCGACCGGAGGCCCAAGCGGCTACACCTTC.

The genes are TRBV7-9 and TRBJ1-2, with TRBD1 matching over 9 bases. With V trimmed by 3 bases and J by 6 bases, 5 bases remained unmatched. The CDR3 totals 14 residues. The germline V gene encodes CDR1 SEHNR and CDR2 FQNEAQ (reference sequence). CDR3 bases: TGTGCCAGCAGCTTCCCGGGACAGGGAAATGGCTACACCTTC. Translation gives CASSFPGQGNGYTF.

The rearrangement joins TRBV24-1 to TRBJ1-2; 7 bases fit TRBD1. Germline V gene sequence: CDR1 KGHDR, CDR2 SFDVKD. V shed 4 bases, J shed 6 bases, and the junction held 4 bases outside the gene matches. This CDR3 region has 13 residues. CDR3 sequence reads: CATSDTTGDGYTF. Here the CDR3 DNA reads TGTGCCACCAGTGACACTACAGGGGATGGCTACACCTTC.

The chain combines TRBV19 with TRBJ2-1; TRBD2 matches 15 bases. CDR1 is LNHDA, CDR2 SQIVND, per germline (reference sequence). The CDR3 consists of 20 residues. The J segment lost 1 base and the V segment lost 4 bases, leaving 11 bases of the junction unmatched. The CDR3: CASSKGTSGRYQGSYNEQFF. The CDR3 DNA reads as TGTGCCAGTAGTAAGGGGACTAGCGGGAGGTACCAGGGGTCCTACAATGAGCAGTTCTTC.

V is TRBV11-2 and J is TRBJ1-2; TRBD1 is a possible D gene (6 bases). Trimming stripped 5 bases from V and 8 bases from J, with 15 bases between. CDR1 and CDR2 (germline): SGHAT, FQNNGV. The CDR3 is made up of 13 amino acids. CDR3 sequence: CASSRNTGKGYTF. The DNA of the CDR3 is TGTGCCAGCAGCCGCAATACAGGGAAGGGCTACACCTTC.

The chain couples TRBV6-2 or TRBV6-3 to TRBJ2-2; 12 nucleotides agree with TRBD2. With 5 bases clipped from V and 6 bases from J, the junction kept 10 bases outside the gene matches. The CDR3 spans 17 residues. Germline values: CDR1 MNHEY, CDR2 SVGEGT. The CDR3 nucleotides read TGTGCCAGCAGTATGACTAGCGGGAGCCTTGGGGCCGGGGAGCTGTTTTTT. This codes for CASSMTSGSLGAGELFF.

This clone has only one observation. J is TRBJ2-7 and V is TRBV27, with 8 bases aligning to TRBD1. The CDR3 covers 14 residues. Germline CDR1 reads MNHEY; CDR2 reads SMNVEV (reference sequence). J gave up 1 base and V 8 bases, and 7 bases lay outside the gene matches. The CDR3 DNA reads TGTGCCAGCTCTGACAGGGGCGCTTCCTACGAGCAGTACTTC. Translation gives CASSDRGASYEQYF.

The chain couples TRBV5-5 to TRBJ2-7; 7 bases match TRBD1. CDR3 length: 14 residues. From germline, CDR1 is SGHKS and CDR2 YYEKEE (reference sequence). J gave up 3 bases and V 3 bases, and 6 bases lay outside the gene matches. The CDR3 bases are TGTGCCAGCAGCTACGACAGGGCTTACTACGAGCAGTACTTC. It yields the protein CASSYDRAYYEQYF.

The genes are TRBV3-1 (or the pseudogene TRBV3-2) and TRBJ2-7, with D hard to call. Germline CDR1 reads LGHDT; CDR2 reads YNNKEL (reference sequence). This CDR3 region has 16 residues. Trimming took 4 bases from V and 2 from J, leaving 18 bases between them. The DNA for the CDR3 is TGTGCCAGCAGCCTCGATCTCGGCAGGCTCACCTACGAGCAGTACTTC. Protein sequence: CASSLDLGRLTYEQYF.

The V gene is TRBV18, the J gene TRBJ2-1, with D unclear. This CDR3 contains 13 residues. From germline, CDR1 is KGHSH and CDR2 LQKENI. Trimming left V 6 bases short and J 8 bases short, with 14 bases between. The CDR3 coding sequence is TGTGCCAGCTCCCCTCCGGGCTCCGATGAGCAGTTCTTC. This translates into CASSPPGSDEQFF.

The V and J genes are TRBV3-1 (or the pseudogene TRBV3-2) and TRBJ2-7, with 7 bases aligning to TRBD2. The trim removed 4 bases at V and 2 bases at J, leaving 5 bases unmatched. CDR1 and CDR2 (germline): LGHDT, YNNKEL (reference sequence). The CDR3 covers 14 residues. DNA of the CDR3: TGTGCCAGCAGCCGACTAGCCGGAACCTACGAGCAGTACTTC. Protein: CASSRLAGTYEQYF.

This rearrangement joins TRBV6-2 or TRBV6-3 to TRBJ2-5; no definite D call. The germline V gene has CDR1 MNHEY and CDR2 SVGEGT. The CDR3 consists of 16 residues. The V gene lost 0 bases and the J gene lost 5 bases, with 16 bases spanning the gap. The CDR3 coding sequence is TGTGCCAGCAGTTACTCGAAGCAGGAGAGAGGCGAGACCCAGTACTTC. Its translation is CASSYSKQERGETQYF.